Presented here are 9 T cell receptor beta chains from one specimen sequenced in a study of Graves' ophthalmopathy and Graves' hyperthyroidism. Amplification from RNA transcripts yielded the TCR beta CDR3 regions. HTBI primers primed a first-round RT-PCR, and a second-round multiplex PCR followed. One entry per CDR3 protein, called by TCRdb with MiXCR from the multiplex PCR reads. Of about 700,000 distinct CDR3 sequences listed, about two fifths are singletons. Source material: peripheral blood. These receptor sequences come from an adult man with Graves' ophthalmopathy.

This clonotype was detected a few times. The chain joins TRBV5-1 to TRBJ2-7, with TRBD1 as a possible D gene (6 bases). Trimming shortened V by 2 bases and J by 6 bases, and 18 bases separated the two germline ends. Germline loops: CDR1 SGHRS, CDR2 YFSETQ. This CDR3 has 15 residues. The CDR3 sequence is CASSLGDRTFGEQYF. CDR3 DNA: TGCGCCAGCAGCTTAGGAGACAGGACTTTTGGCGAGCAGTACTTC.

The rearrangement joins TRBV2 to TRBJ2-5; no clear D. Germline V gives CDR1 SNHLY, CDR2 FYNNEI. V gave up 6 bases and J gave up 9 bases, with 17 bases separating them. CDR3 length: 13 residues. CDR3: CASSQEWDQPQYF. DNA for the CDR3: TGTGCCAGCAGCCAGGAATGGGATCAGCCCCAGTACTTC.

This clonotype was observed a single time. A much larger clone is a single base away; this may be a read error. The rearrangement links TRBV5-1 to TRBJ1-1; D might be TRBD1 (5 bases). The ends were cut back, 4 bases at V and 6 bases at J, with 19 bases in the middle. This CDR3 is built from 15 residues. Germline V lookup: CDR1 SGHRS, CDR2 YFSETQ. In DNA form, the CDR3 reads TGCGCCAGCAGCCTCGCGGACAAGTCTTTAGCTGAAGCTTTCTTT. Translation gives CASSLADKSLAEAFF.

The chain joins TRBV20-1 to TRBJ1-4; the D gene is possibly TRBD1 (6 bases). CDR3 length equals 15 residues. Germline assignment: CDR1 DFQATT and CDR2 SNEGSKA (reference sequence). Between the trimmed V and J ends, which lost 0 bases and 3 bases, there was a span of 11 bases. CDR3 sequence: CSARDHRAANEKLFF. Here the CDR3 DNA reads TGCAGTGCTAGAGATCACAGGGCGGCTAATGAAAAACTGTTTTTT.

V and J are TRBV9 and TRBJ2-3; 8 bases match TRBD2. The CDR3 spans 15 residues. J was trimmed by 1 base and V by 0 bases; bases with no gene match: 1. Germline V gives CDR1 SGDLS, CDR2 YYNGEE. In DNA form, the CDR3 reads TGTGCCAGCAGCGTAGAAGCGGGGGGCACAGATACGCAGTATTTT. This translates into CASSVEAGGTDTQYF.

The chain uses TRBV5-4 and TRBJ1-4; possibly TRBD1 for D (5 bases). The length of the CDR3 is 14 residues. The germline gives CDR1 SGHNT, CDR2 YYREEE (reference sequence). Trimming cost V 2 bases and J 9 bases, with 14 bases left between them. CDR3 DNA sequence: TGTGCCAGCAGCTTAGTGGCAGGGTTGCAAAAACTGTTTTTT. Encoded protein: CASSLVAGLQKLFF.

This clonotype was found many times. The chain has TRBV6-1 and TRBJ1-5; D gene uncertain. Trimming shortened V by 2 bases and J by 1 base, and 12 bases separated the two germline ends. This CDR3 is built from 16 residues. Germline lookup yields CDR1 MNHNS and CDR2 SASEGT. Here the CDR3 reads CASSEIAVRSNQPQHF. CDR3 coding DNA: TGTGCCAGCAGTGAAATTGCGGTGAGGAGCAATCAGCCCCAGCATTTT.

On this clonotype: A single base separates this from a much larger clone, so it may be a read error. The rearrangement uses TRBV7-9 and TRBJ2-5; the match to TRBD2 covers 10 bases. CDR1 is SEHNR, CDR2 FQNEAQ, per germline (reference sequence). The junction had 4 bases not matched to a gene; V was cut back by 4 bases and J by 2 bases. The CDR3 has 15 residues. In DNA form, the CDR3 reads TGTGCCAGCAGCTCAACTAGCGGGGTTCAAGAGACCCAGTACTTC. Its translation: CASSSTSGVQETQYF.

This clonotype was seen at least ten times. CDR3 coding DNA: TGTGCCAGCAGCTTGGGGGTTGATAATTCACCCCTCCACTTT. Amino acids: CASSLGVDNSPLHF. The chain joins TRBV9 to TRBJ1-6, with D maybe TRBD1 (5 bases). Germline lookup yields CDR1 SGDLS and CDR2 YYNGEE. The CDR3 contains 14 residues. V was shortened by 4 bases and J by 5 bases, with 10 bases between the two germline ends. Full variable domain (remainder filled in from reference TRBV9 and TRBJ1-6): DSGVTQTPKHLITATGQRVTLRCSPRSGDLSVYWYQQSLDQGLQFLIQYYNGEERAKGNILERFSAQQFPDLHSELNLSSLELGDSALYFCASSLGVDNSPLHFGNGTRLTVT.